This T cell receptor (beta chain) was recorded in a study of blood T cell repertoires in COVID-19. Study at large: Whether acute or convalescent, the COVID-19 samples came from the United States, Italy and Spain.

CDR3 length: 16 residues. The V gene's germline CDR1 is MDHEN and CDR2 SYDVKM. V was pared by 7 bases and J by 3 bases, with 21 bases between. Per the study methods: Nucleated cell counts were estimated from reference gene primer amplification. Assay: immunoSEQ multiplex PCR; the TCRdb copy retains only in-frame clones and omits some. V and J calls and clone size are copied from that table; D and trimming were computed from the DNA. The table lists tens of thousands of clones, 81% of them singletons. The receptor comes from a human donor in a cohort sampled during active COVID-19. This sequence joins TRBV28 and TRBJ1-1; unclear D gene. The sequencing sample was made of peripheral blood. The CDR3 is CASKSLSLTGDTEAFF. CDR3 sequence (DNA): TGTGCCAGCAAAAGTCTGTCCCTCACCGGGGACACTGAAGCTTTCTTT.